A selection of T cell receptor beta chains follows, all from one sample in a study of shared clonotypes between healthy human individuals. Libraries were prepared by immunoSEQ multiplex PCR; TCRdb keeps only in-frame clonotypes and omits some of them. Of some 1,900,000 clones listed, over 85% are singletons. What was sequenced was naive CD8+ T cells sorted from blood. The receptors shown here come from a man aged 18 to 29 in good health. CDR3s include the opening cysteine and the closing phenylalanine or tryptophan. A D gene is named only where the DNA matches it firmly. Clone size is shown for a subset of rows, as once, few, many or a class of expanded clone.

>TRBV6-5|-|-|TRBJ2-7
CASSYRRGYEQYF
TGTGCCAGCAGTTACAGACGAGGGTACGAGCAGTACTTC
>TRBV5-6|TRBD1|-|TRBJ1-6
CASSPGTANSPLHF
TGTGCCAGCAGTCCCGGGACAGCTAATTCACCCCTCCACTTT
>TRBV4-1|TRBD1|-|TRBJ1-1
CASDTGQGATEAFF
TGCGCCAGCGATACGGGACAGGGGGCGACTGAAGCTTTCTTT
>TRBV7-9|-|once|TRBJ1-3
CASSEQGNTIYF
TGTGCCAGCAGCGAGCAGGGAAACACCATATATTTT
>TRBV5-6|-|-|TRBJ1-1
CASSLGILGLTNTEAFF
TGTGCCAGCAGCTTGGGTATATTGGGTCTGACGAACACTGAAGCTTTCTTT
>TRBV27|-|-|TRBJ1-1
CASSSAAETNTEAFF
TGTGCCAGCAGCTCTGCGGCAGAAACGAACACTGAAGCTTTCTTT
>TRBV7-9|TRBD2|-|TRBJ2-5
CASSLELAGQETQYF
TGTGCCAGCAGCTTAGAACTAGCGGGCCAAGAGACCCAGTACTTC
>TRBV28|TRBD1|-|TRBJ1-5
CASVQGPRQPQHF
TGTGCCAGCGTACAGGGGCCCAGGCAGCCCCAGCATTTT
>TRBV30|-|-|TRBJ1-1
CAWEPGTEAFF
TGTGCCTGGGAGCCGGGCACTGAAGCTTTCTTT
>TRBV7-9|-|-|TRBJ2-7
CASSRQSYEQYF
TGTGCCAGCAGCCGACAGTCCTACGAGCAGTACTTC
>TRBV7-9|-|-|TRBJ2-1
CASSLFEGSYNEQFF
TGTGCCAGCAGCTTATTCGAGGGATCCTACAATGAGCAGTTCTTC
>TRBV9|-|-|TRBJ1-3
CASSAPSVRNTIYF
TGTGCCAGCAGCGCCCCGAGTGTTAGAAACACCATATATTTT
>TRBV7-9|TRBD1|-|TRBJ1-2
CASSLGGTGNYGYTF
TGTGCCAGCAGCTTAGGCGGGACAGGGAACTATGGCTACACCTTC
>TRBV4-1|TRBD2|-|TRBJ2-3
CASSQEEGGDTDTQYF
TGCGCCAGCAGCCAAGAAGAGGGAGGGGACACAGATACGCAGTATTTT
>TRBV7-9|-|-|TRBJ2-2
CASSPPRPAGELFF
TGTGCCAGCAGCCCACCCAGGCCCGCCGGGGAGCTGTTTTTT
>TRBV6-1|-|-|TRBJ1-1
CASSVGVGTEAFF
TGTGCCAGCAGTGTTGGGGTCGGCACTGAAGCTTTCTTT
>TRBV5-4|-|-|TRBJ2-1
CASSLDAAGGNEQFF
TGTGCCAGCAGCTTGGATGCCGCCGGGGGAAATGAGCAGTTCTTC
>TRBV5-1|TRBD1|-|TRBJ2-5
CASSPTGAWETQYF
TGCGCCAGCAGCCCCACAGGGGCGTGGGAGACCCAGTACTTC
>TRBV9|-|-|TRBJ2-7
CASSPGDAYEQYF
TGTGCCAGCAGCCCAGGAGACGCTTACGAGCAGTACTTC
>TRBV7-9|-|-|TRBJ2-7
CASSLQSAYEQYF
TGTGCCAGCAGCTTACAGTCCGCCTACGAGCAGTACTTC
>TRBV5-1|TRBD2|-|TRBJ2-7
CASSLSYVSGIPYEQYF
TGCGCCAGCAGCTTGTCTTATGTTAGCGGGATCCCCTACGAGCAGTACTTC
>TRBV7-2|TRBD2|-|TRBJ2-5
CASSLVGSGRALETQYF
TGTGCCAGCAGCTTAGTGGGTAGCGGGAGGGCCTTGGAGACCCAGTACTTC
>TRBV7-9|TRBD2|-|TRBJ2-5
CASSLGPAGDQETQYF
TGTGCCAGCTCCCTAGGGCCAGCGGGGGATCAAGAGACCCAGTACTTC
>TRBV5-6|-|-|TRBJ1-2
CASSLMTANYGYTF
TGTGCCAGCAGCTTGATGACAGCTAACTATGGCTACACCTTC
>TRBV30|TRBD1|-|TRBJ1-3
CAWTRTGDRDTIYF
TGTGCCTGGACCCGGACAGGGGATCGGGACACCATATATTTT
>TRBV7-2|-|-|TRBJ1-1
CASSLMALMNTEAFF
TGTGCCAGCAGCTTGATGGCGCTGATGAACACTGAAGCTTTCTTT